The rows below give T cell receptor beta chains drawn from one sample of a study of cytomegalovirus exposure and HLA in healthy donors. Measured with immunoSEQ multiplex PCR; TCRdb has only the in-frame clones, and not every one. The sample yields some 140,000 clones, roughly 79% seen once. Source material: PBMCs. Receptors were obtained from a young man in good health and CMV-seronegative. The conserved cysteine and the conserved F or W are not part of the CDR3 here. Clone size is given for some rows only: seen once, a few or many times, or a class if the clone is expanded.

ASYPTGIGSYNSPLH	TRBJ1-6	TRBV7-2	-
AWSVTGVQETQY	TRBJ2-5	TRBV30	-
ASNLGDSGTEAF	TRBJ1-1	TRBV27	-
ASSWAGGSPYNEQF	TRBJ2-1	TRBV5-1	once
ASRRDTGELF	TRBJ2-2	TRBV2	-
SVSQAKGGYGYT	TRBJ1-2	TRBV29-1	-
ATSTHGQGTEKLF	TRBJ1-4	TRBV15	-
ASSLFGESSGNTIY	TRBJ1-3	TRBV5-1	-
SSSPWTGGSMNTEAF	TRBJ1-1	TRBV7-9	-
ASSRGTGGFSTGELF	TRBJ2-2	TRBV19	-
ASKSARVLEETQY	TRBJ2-5	TRBV2	-
ASSLGQQETQY	TRBJ2-5	TRBV5-1	few
ASSLQTGASEQY	TRBJ2-7	TRBV7-8	few
ASSLDLTGTGSSGGNTIY	TRBJ1-3	TRBV11-2	-
ASQGQPNTEAF	TRBJ1-1	TRBV6-1	-
ASRGGTGNQPQH	TRBJ1-5	TRBV2	few
AWSAGSNQPQH	TRBJ1-5	TRBV30	-
ASSIDWANYGYT	TRBJ1-2	TRBV19	once
ASSQDRTGAGTGELF	TRBJ2-2	TRBV4-2	-
ASSLASGGSDLLITEAF	TRBJ1-1	TRBV7-8	-
ASSKEGPRTDTQY	TRBJ2-3	TRBV19	-
ASSRDRGWVVSYEQY	TRBJ2-7	TRBV7-2	-
ASSPTLEVISGNTIY	TRBJ1-3	TRBV9	-
AITLRQGPTNEKLF	TRBJ1-4	TRBV10-3	-
ASSPRRGSTYNEQF	TRBJ2-1	TRBV14	once
ASSRSGSTNYGYT	TRBJ1-2	TRBV4-1	-
ASSLGGTGAGYT	TRBJ1-2	TRBV11-2	-
SAVGLQETQY	TRBJ2-5	TRBV29-1	few
ASSQDQGAGYGYT	TRBJ1-2	TRBV4-3	-
ASRGGLLAGELF	TRBJ2-2	TRBV27	-
ASNPGQGNYGYT	TRBJ1-2	TRBV5-1	-
ASSGPGVNTEAF	TRBJ1-1	TRBV2	few
ASSRTGLEQY	TRBJ2-7	TRBV6-5	-
ASSPFPGGVSDAAF	TRBJ1-1	TRBV7-8	-
ATRGSEAF	TRBJ1-1	TRBV2	few
ASSDIFNTEAF	TRBJ1-1	TRBV6-5	-
ASSRMAVPLATNEKLF	TRBJ1-4	TRBV16	-
ASSQDRGRTNTEAF	TRBJ1-1	TRBV4-2	-
ASSLLRGTYNEQF	TRBJ2-1	TRBV4-3	-
ASSQAPAMNYGYT	TRBJ1-2	TRBV4-3	few
ASSLGQGATEAF	TRBJ1-1	TRBV7-2	once
ASSMGQGYEKLF	TRBJ1-4	TRBV5-1	-
ASSQDPRPNQPQH	TRBJ1-5	TRBV4-1	-
ASMLQHRSSTDTQY	TRBJ2-3	TRBV6-6	-
ASIGRGGKLF	TRBJ1-4	TRBV2	-